The entry below describes one TCR beta chain. The data originate from a study of blood T cell repertoires in COVID-19. TCRdb keeps only in-frame clones here, not all; method: immunoSEQ multiplex PCR. There are 35,000 to 55,000 clones in the sample; 87% occur only once, and over 4% lies in the top ten. Sequenced material: peripheral blood. The sequence was collected from a human donor in a cohort sampled during active COVID-19.

The CDR3 sequence: CASSLDPSGRSEQFF. CDR3 sequence (DNA): TGTGCCAGCAGCTTGGACCCAAGCGGGAGGAGTGAGCAGTTCTTC. The V and J genes are TRBV5-6 and TRBJ2-1; 9 positions match TRBD2. V shed 0 bases, J shed 9 bases, and the junction held 7 bases outside the gene matches. The CDR3 extends over 15 amino acids. The germline CDR1 and CDR2 sequences are SGHDT and YYEEEE.